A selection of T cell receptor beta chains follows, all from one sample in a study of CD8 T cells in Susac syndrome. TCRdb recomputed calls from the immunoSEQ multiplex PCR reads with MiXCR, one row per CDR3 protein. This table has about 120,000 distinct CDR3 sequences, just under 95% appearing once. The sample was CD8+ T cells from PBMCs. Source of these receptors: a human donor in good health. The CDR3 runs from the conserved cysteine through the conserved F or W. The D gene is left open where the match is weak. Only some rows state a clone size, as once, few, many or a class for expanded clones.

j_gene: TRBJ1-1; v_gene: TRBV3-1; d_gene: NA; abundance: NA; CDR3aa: CASSPRGGMGVFDTEAFF; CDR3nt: TGTGCCAGCAGCCCACGGGGGGGCATGGGCGTATTCGACACTGAAGCTTTCTTT
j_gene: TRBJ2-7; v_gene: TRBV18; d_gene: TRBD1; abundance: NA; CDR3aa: CASSPGTGGSYEQYF; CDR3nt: TGTGCCAGCTCACCAGGGACAGGGGGCTCCTACGAGCAGTACTTC
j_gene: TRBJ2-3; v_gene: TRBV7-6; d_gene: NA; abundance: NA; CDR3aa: CASSLDRFYTDTQYF; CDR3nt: TGTGCCAGCAGCTTAGACAGGTTTTACACAGATACGCAGTATTTT
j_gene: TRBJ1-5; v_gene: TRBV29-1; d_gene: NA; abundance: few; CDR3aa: CSVGGSGNQPQHF; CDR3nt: TGCAGCGTCGGAGGGTCGGGCAATCAGCCCCAGCATTTT
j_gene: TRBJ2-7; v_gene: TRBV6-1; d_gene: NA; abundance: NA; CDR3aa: CASSEQSLSYEQYF; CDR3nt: TGTGCCAGCAGTGAACAGAGTCTCTCCTACGAGCAGTACTTC
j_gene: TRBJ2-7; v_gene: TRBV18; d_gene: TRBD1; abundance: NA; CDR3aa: CASSPKQTGNVPYEQYF; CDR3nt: TGTGCCAGCTCACCAAAACAGACAGGGAACGTCCCCTACGAGCAGTACTTC
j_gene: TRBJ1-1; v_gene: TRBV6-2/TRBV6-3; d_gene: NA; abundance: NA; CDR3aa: CASRDSPGRSNTEAFF; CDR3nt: TGTGCCAGCAGAGACTCCCCGGGCCGGTCGAACACTGAAGCTTTCTTT
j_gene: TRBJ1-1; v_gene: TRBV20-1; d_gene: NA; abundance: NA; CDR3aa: CSARDGTRGIMNTEAFF; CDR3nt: TGCAGTGCTAGAGATGGTACTCGGGGAATCATGAACACTGAAGCTTTCTTT
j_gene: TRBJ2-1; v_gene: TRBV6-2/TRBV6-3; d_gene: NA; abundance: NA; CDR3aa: CASSYTGSGYEQFF; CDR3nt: TGTGCCAGCAGTTACACAGGGTCGGGCTATGAGCAGTTCTTC
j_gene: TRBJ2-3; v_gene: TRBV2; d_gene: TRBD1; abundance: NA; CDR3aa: CASIRTGTDTQYF; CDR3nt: TGTGCCAGCATTCGGACAGGAACAGATACGCAGTATTTT
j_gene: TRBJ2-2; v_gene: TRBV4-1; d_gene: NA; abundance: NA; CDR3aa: CASSQVPGVGTGELFF; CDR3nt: TGCGCCAGCAGCCAAGTCCCCGGCGTTGGCACCGGGGAGCTGTTTTTT
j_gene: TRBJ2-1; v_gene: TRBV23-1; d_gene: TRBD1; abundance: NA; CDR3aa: CASRDRTGGYNEQFF; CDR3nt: TGCGCCAGCAGGGATCGGACAGGGGGTTACAATGAGCAGTTCTTC
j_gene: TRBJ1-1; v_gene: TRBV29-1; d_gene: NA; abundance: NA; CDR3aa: CSVEDRLNTEAFF; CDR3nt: TGCAGCGTTGAAGACAGGTTAAACACTGAAGCTTTCTTT
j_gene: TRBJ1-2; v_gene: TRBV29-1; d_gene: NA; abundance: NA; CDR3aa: CSVGSYGYTF; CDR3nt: TGCAGCGTTGGCAGCTATGGCTACACCTTC
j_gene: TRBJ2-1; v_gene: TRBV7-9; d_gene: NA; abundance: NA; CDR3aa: CASSLVRGVYREQFF; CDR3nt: TGTGCCAGCAGCTTAGTAAGAGGGGTTTATCGTGAGCAGTTCTTC
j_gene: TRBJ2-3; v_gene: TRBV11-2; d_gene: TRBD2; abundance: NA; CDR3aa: CASSLLAGVPDTQYF; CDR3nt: TGTGCCAGCAGCTTGCTAGCGGGAGTCCCAGATACGCAGTATTTT
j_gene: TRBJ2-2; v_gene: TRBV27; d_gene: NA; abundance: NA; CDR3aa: CASSMRTTTGELFF; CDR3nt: TGTGCCAGCAGTATGCGGACTACAACCGGGGAGCTGTTTTTT
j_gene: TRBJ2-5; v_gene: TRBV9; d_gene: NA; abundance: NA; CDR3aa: CASSVGQAMYQETQYF; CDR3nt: TGTGCCAGCAGCGTAGGGCAGGCGATGTACCAAGAGACCCAGTACTTC
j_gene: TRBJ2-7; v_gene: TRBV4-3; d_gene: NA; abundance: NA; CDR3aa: CASSPLIGGGEQYF; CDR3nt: TGCGCCAGCAGCCCTTTAATCGGGGGTGGCGAGCAGTACTTC
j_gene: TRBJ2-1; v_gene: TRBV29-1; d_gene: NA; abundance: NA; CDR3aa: CSVAGRPTYNEQFF; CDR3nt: TGCAGCGTTGCGGGGAGGCCCACCTACAATGAGCAGTTCTTC
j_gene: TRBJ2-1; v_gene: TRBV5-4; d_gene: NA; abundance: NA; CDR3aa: CASSPGGGNEQFF; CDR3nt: TGTGCCAGCAGCCCCGGTGGAGGCAATGAGCAGTTCTTC
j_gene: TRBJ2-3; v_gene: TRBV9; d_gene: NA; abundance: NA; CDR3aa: CASSVARLPTDTQYF; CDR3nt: TGTGCCAGCAGCGTAGCTAGACTACCCACAGATACGCAGTATTTT
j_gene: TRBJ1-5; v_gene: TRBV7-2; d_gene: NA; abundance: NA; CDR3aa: CASSLRGGNNQPQHF; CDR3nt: TGTGCCAGCAGTCTCCGGGGAGGCAATAATCAGCCCCAGCATTTT
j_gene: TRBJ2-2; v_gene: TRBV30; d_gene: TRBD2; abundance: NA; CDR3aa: CAWSEGLATGELFF; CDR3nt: TGTGCCTGGAGTGAGGGACTAGCGACCGGGGAGCTGTTTTTT
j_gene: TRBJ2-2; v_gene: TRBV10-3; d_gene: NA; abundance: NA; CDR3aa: CAISPRATANTGELFF; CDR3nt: TGTGCCATCAGCCCAAGGGCGACAGCGAACACCGGGGAGCTGTTTTTT
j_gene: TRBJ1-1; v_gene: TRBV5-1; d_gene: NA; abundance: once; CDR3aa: CASSLRGLGGAEAFF; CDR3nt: TGCGCCAGCAGCTTGCGGGGCCTCGGCGGGGCTGAAGCTTTCTTT
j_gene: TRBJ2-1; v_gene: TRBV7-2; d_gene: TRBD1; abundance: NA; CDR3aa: CASSADRGGFNEQFF; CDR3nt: TGTGCCAGCAGCGCGGACAGGGGGGGGTTTAATGAGCAGTTCTTC
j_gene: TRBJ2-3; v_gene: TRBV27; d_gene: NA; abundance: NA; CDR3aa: CASGRNVPDTQYF; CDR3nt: TGTGCCAGCGGGCGGAACGTTCCAGATACGCAGTATTTT
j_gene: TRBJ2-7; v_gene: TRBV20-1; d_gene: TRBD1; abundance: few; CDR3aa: CSASDRGLSYEQYF; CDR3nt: TGCAGTGCTTCCGACAGGGGACTCTCCTACGAGCAGTACTTC